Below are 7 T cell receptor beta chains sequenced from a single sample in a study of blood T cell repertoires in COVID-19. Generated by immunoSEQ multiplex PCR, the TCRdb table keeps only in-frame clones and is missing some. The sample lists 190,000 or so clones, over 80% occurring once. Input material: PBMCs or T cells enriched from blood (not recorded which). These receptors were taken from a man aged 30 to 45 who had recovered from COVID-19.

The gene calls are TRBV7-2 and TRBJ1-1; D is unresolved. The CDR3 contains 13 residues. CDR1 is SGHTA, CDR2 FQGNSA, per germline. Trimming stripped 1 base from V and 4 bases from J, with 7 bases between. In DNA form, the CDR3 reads TGTGCCAGCAGCTTAGGGAGACCCACTGAAGCTTTCTTT. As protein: CASSLGRPTEAFF.

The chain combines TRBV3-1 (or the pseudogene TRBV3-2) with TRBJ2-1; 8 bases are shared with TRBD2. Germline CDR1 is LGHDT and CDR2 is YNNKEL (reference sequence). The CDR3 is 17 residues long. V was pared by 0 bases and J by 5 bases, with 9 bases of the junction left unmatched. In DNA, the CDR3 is TGTGCCAGCAGCCAAGATCCGACGGGACTAGGGAACAATGAGCAGTTCTTC. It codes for CASSQDPTGLGNNEQFF.

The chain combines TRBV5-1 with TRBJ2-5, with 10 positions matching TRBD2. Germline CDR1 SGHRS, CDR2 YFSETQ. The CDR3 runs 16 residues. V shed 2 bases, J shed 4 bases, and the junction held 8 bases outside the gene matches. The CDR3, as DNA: TGCGCCAGCAGCTTCCTAGCGGGAGCCGAGGTAGAGACCCAGTACTTC. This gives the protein CASSFLAGAEVETQYF.

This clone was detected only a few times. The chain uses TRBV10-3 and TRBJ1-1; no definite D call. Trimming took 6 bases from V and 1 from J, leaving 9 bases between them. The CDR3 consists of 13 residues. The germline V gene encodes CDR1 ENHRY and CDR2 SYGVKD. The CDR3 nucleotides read TGTGCCATCAGATCTTCAGGGAACACTGAAGCTTTCTTT. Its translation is CAIRSSGNTEAFF.

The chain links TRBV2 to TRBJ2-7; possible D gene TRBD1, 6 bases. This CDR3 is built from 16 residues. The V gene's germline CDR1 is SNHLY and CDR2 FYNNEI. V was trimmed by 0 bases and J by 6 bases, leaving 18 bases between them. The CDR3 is CASSEALFGPRGEQYF. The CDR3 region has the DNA TGTGCCAGCAGTGAAGCGTTATTCGGCCCCAGGGGCGAGCAGTACTTC.

The CDR3 region has the DNA TGTGCCAGCAGTTTAGGACAGTACAATGAGCAGTTCTTC. Translating it yields CASSLGQYNEQFF. This rearrangement joins TRBV27 to TRBJ2-1; D might be TRBD1 (6 bases). This CDR3 has 13 amino acids. The germline gives CDR1 MNHEY, CDR2 SMNVEV (reference sequence). V dropped 2 bases and J dropped 4 bases, with 6 bases sitting between them.

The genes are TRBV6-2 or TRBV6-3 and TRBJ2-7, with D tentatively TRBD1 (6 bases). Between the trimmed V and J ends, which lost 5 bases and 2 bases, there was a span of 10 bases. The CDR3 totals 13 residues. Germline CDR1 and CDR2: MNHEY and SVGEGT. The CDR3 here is CASSPDSTYEQYF. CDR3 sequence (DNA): TGTGCCAGCAGTCCGGACAGTACCTACGAGCAGTACTTC.